The rows below give T cell receptor beta chains drawn from one sample of a study of T cells in Graves' hyperthyroidism and ophthalmopathy. TCRdb passed the multiplex PCR reads through MiXCR, listing each CDR3 protein once. The sample lists approximately 480,000 distinct CDR3 sequences; around 20% were seen once. Sequencing was done on a sample of blood. The source is a man aged 18 to 29 with Graves' hyperthyroidism. The CDR3 runs from the conserved cysteine through the conserved F or W. Rows may omit the clone size; those that give it use once, few, many or a size class.

cdr3_aa | v_call | cdr3_length | clone_size | j_call
CAISDLDRVGQPQHF | TRBV10-3 | 15 | many | TRBJ1-5
CASSFRDRGLNQPQHF | TRBV28 | 16 | few | TRBJ1-5
CASSPQRGGGYEQYF | TRBV4-2 | 15 | many | TRBJ2-7
CASSIDLEETQYF | TRBV19 | 13 | . | TRBJ2-5
CASSFRLASTDTQYF | TRBV12-3/TRBV12-4 | 15 | . | TRBJ2-3
CASSLDGRPGHEQYF | TRBV11-2 | 15 | few | TRBJ2-7
CASSLDGSQPQHF | TRBV11-3 | 13 | few | TRBJ1-5
CASSYGGQGNYGYTF | TRBV6-2/TRBV6-3 | 15 | . | TRBJ1-2
CASSRSAVGGYTF | TRBV28 | 13 | many | TRBJ1-2
CASSYAGTGSPGYTF | TRBV6-5 | 15 | many | TRBJ1-2
CASRGGTAYSNQPQHF | TRBV6-4 | 16 | many | TRBJ1-5
CASSRGRGWGYTF | TRBV28 | 13 | many | TRBJ1-2
CASSLLPADSYEQYF | TRBV6-5 | 15 | many | TRBJ2-7
CASSDRSGANVLTF | TRBV12-3/TRBV12-4 | 14 | . | TRBJ2-6
CASSVGPTGGNTEAFF | TRBV9 | 16 | . | TRBJ1-1
CAWSSFELLGTEAFF | TRBV30 | 15 | few | TRBJ1-1
CASRTENQPQHF | TRBV6-4 | 12 | once | TRBJ1-5
CASSHPGLAGGQETQYF | TRBV4-1 | 17 | few | TRBJ2-5
CSVSKAHRGRGEQYF | TRBV29-1 | 15 | many | TRBJ2-7
CASSFGGRTYEQYF | TRBV11-2 | 14 | many | TRBJ2-7
CASSPLGQVLRGTEAFF | TRBV12-3/TRBV12-4 | 17 | many | TRBJ1-1
CASSPHSGGSFQETQYF | TRBV5-1 | 17 | many | TRBJ2-5
CASSLVGGTGQEQYF | TRBV7-9 | 15 | many | TRBJ2-7
CASSPIPDRAFPNYGYTF | TRBV28 | 18 | . | TRBJ1-2
CASSLEAVGTGGNYNQPQHF | TRBV5-1 | 20 | . | TRBJ1-5
CASSETSVPQETQYF | TRBV7-7 | 15 | many | TRBJ2-5
CASSLRGSPQHF | TRBV28 | 12 | many | TRBJ1-5
CASSFQGTDSQETQYF | TRBV7-9 | 16 | many | TRBJ2-5
CASSSGQGVYGYTF | TRBV7-9 | 14 | few | TRBJ1-2
CASTRDTGAYEQYF | TRBV6-2/TRBV6-3 | 14 | many | TRBJ2-7
CASSLNRDRFFAGELFF | TRBV12-3/TRBV12-4 | 17 | many | TRBJ2-2
CASSSGQGVTYEQYF | TRBV28 | 15 | . | TRBJ2-7
CASSLRLRGAHYGYTF | TRBV7-8 | 16 | many | TRBJ1-2
CASSLWGGGTQYF | TRBV6-1 | 13 | . | TRBJ2-5
CAWSVNQNEQYF | TRBV30 | 12 | few | TRBJ2-7